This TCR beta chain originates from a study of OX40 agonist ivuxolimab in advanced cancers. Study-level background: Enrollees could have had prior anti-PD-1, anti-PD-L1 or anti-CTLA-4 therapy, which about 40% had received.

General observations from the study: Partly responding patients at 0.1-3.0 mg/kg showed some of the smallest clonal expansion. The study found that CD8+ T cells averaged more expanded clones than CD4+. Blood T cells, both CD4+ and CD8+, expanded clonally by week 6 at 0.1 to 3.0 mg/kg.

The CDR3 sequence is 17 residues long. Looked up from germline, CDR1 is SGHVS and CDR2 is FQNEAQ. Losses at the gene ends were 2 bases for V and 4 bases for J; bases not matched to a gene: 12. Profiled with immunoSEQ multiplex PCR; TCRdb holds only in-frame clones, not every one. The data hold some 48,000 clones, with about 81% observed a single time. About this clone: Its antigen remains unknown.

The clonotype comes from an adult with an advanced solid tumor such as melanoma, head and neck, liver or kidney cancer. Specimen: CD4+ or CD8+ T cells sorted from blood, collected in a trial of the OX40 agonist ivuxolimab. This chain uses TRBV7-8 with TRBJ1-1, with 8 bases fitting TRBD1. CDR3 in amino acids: CASSLYQGALEGTEAFF. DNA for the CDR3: TGTGCCAGCAGCTTATATCAGGGGGCCCTCGAAGGCACTGAAGCTTTCTTT.